The 5 T cell receptor beta chains below were found in one sample sequenced in a study of CD8+ T cells in alopecia areata. Extracted RNA was reverse transcribed, and the resulting cDNA served as sequencing template. Sequencing was performed with immunoSEQ multiplex PCR; in TCRdb, only in-frame clones are kept and a portion is missing. This sample carries around 300,000 clones, none of them present only once. Sorting relied on CD4, CD8alpha, NKG2D, NKG2ACE and other markers applied to pooled cutaneous lymph node cells. Sequencing was performed on CD4+ T cells sorted from a lymph node. The receptors derive from a C3H/HeJ mouse with alopecia areata. The strain is characterized by the MHC haplotype H2-k.

This clone occurred a few times. Genes and germline come from the mouse. Sequencing ends 4 residues short of the CDR3 end; the germline J gene provides the rest. This chain links TRBV19 with TRBJ2-1; 10 bases align to TRBD2. Germline CDR1 reads FNHDT; CDR2 reads SITEND (reference sequence). The CDR3 sequence is 13 residues long. Partial CDR3 DNA: TGTGCCAGCAGGCCGGGACTGGGGACT. This codes for CASRPGLGT. The CDR3 in full is CASRPGLGTEQFF.

Of note for this clone: Gene names denote mouse genes. The sequenced fragment ends 4 residues before the CDR3 boundary, so the rest is inferred from the germline J gene. The chain recombines TRBV13-1 with TRBJ2-1, with 8 bases lining up with TRBD1. V was pared by 6 bases and J by 6 bases, with 8 bases of the junction left unmatched. The CDR3 spans 14 residues. The germline gives CDR1 NSHNY, CDR2 SYGAGN. CDR3 bases read: TGTGCCAGCAAGCAGGGGGCGGGGGTTGCT. Its protein is CASKQGAGVA. The whole CDR3 sequence is CASKQGAGVAEQFF.

This clone appeared a few times. Mouse germline and gene names are used. The missing CDR3 end, 4 residues past where the read stops, is filled in from the germline J gene. This chain uses TRBV1 with TRBJ2-4, with a weak D call TRBD1 (5 bases). The CDR3 contains 13 residues. The V gene's germline CDR1 is NSQYPW and CDR2 LRSPGD (reference sequence). The sequenced part of the CDR3 DNA is TGCACCTGCAGTGCAGACTCAGGGAAC. Translation: CTCSADSGN. The CDR3 in its entirety is CTCSADSGNTLYF.

Remarks on this clone: The germline and genes are mouse ones. The DNA ends 4 residues before the CDR3 does, and the rest of the CDR3 is filled in from the germline J gene. The gene calls are TRBV5 and TRBJ2-2; unclear D gene. Trimming removed 0 bases at V and 0 bases at J, with 5 bases between. The CDR3 totals 15 residues. The germline CDR1 and CDR2 sequences are LGHNA and YNLKQL (reference sequence). The CDR3 here is CASSQDLANTGQLYF. The CDR3 bases that were read are TGTGCCAGCAGCCAAGATCTGGCAAACACCGGG.

To note about this clone: Gene names follow the mouse nomenclature. The read is 3 residues too short to cover the CDR3 end, so that end is filled in from the germline J gene. This CDR3 is also generated by other DNA sequences in the sample. This chain joins TRBV1 and TRBJ1-6; no firm D call. TRBJ1-6 qualifies as an ORF whose function is uncertain. The CDR3 covers 12 residues. V lost 3 bases, J lost 10 bases, and 7 bases lay in between. Germline V CDR1 and CDR2: NSQYPW, LRSPGD (reference sequence). CDR3 region: CTCSAGVSPLYF. The covered CDR3 bases are TGCACCTGCAGTGCTGGGGTCTCGCCC.